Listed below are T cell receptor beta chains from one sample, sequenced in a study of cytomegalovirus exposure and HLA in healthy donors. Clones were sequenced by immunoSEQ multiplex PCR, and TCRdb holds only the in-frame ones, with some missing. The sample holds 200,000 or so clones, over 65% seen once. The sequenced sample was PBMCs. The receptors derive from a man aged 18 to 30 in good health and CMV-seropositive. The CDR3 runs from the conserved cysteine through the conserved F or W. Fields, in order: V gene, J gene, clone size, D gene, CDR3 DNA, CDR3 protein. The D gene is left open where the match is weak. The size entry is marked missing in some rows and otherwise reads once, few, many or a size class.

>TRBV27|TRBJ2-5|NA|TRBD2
TGTGCCAGCAGCTCCTCCGGGACTACCTTTTTGGAGACCCAGTACTTC
CASSSSGTTFLETQYF
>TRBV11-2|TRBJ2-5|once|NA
TGTGCCAGCGATAACCAGGGATTGGAGACCCAGTACTTC
CASDNQGLETQYF
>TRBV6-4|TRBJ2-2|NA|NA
TGTGCCAGCAGTGACTCGACAGGAGGTTTCACCGGGGAGCTGTTTTTT
CASSDSTGGFTGELFF
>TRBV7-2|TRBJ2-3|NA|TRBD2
TGTGCCAGCAGCCTCCCAGGCGGGAGATACACAGATACGCAGTATTTT
CASSLPGGRYTDTQYF
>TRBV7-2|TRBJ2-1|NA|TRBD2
TGTGCCAGCAGCTTTAGCGGGAGGGCCAGACGTGAGCAGTTCTTC
CASSFSGRARREQFF
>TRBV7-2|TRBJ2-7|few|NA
TGTGCCAGCAGCTTGACAGCCTACGAGCAGTACTTC
CASSLTAYEQYF
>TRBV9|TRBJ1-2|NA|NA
TGTGCCAGCACGGGGGGCAACTATGGCTACACCTTC
CASTGGNYGYTF
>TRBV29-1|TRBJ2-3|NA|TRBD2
TGCAGCGTTCCTCTAGCGGGGGGCACAGATACGCAGTATTTT
CSVPLAGGTDTQYF
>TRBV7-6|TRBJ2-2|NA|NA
TGTGCCAGCAGCTTAGCGTGGGAGATCGCGAACACCGGGGAGCTGTTTTTT
CASSLAWEIANTGELFF
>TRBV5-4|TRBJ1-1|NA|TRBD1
TGTGCCAGCAGCCTGGCGGGGGACAGGGTCGCTTTCTTT
CASSLAGDRVAFF
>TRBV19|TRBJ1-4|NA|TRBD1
TGTGCCAGTAGTAGACAGGGCATGAATGAAAAACTGTTTTTT
CASSRQGMNEKLFF
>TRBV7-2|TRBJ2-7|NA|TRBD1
TGTGCCAGCAGCTTCCTCCGGGACAGGGTAGACGAGCAGTACTTC
CASSFLRDRVDEQYF
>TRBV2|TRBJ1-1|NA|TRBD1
TGTGCCAGCAGTGTGGACAGGGTCATGAACACTGAAGCTTTCTTT
CASSVDRVMNTEAFF
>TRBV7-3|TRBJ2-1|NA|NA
TGTGCCAGCAGCCGGATCCAGGGGGGAGAGCAGTTCTTC
CASSRIQGGEQFF
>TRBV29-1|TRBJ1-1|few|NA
TGCAGCTCCCGCGAGCGGTTGAACACTGAAGCTTTCTTT
CSSRERLNTEAFF
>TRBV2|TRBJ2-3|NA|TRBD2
TGTGCCAGCAGTTGGACTAGCGAAACAGATACGCAGTATTTT
CASSWTSETDTQYF
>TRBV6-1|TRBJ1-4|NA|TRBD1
TGTGCCAGCAGACGGACAGGGGAGGACGAAAAACTGTTTTTT
CASRRTGEDEKLFF
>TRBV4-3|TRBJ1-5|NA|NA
TGCGCCAGCAGCCAAGATCGGCAGGGCAATCAGCCCCAGCATTTT
CASSQDRQGNQPQHF
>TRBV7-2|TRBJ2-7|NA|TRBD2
TGTGCCAGCAGCCCATATGGACTAGCGGACCCCTACGAGCAGTACTTC
CASSPYGLADPYEQYF
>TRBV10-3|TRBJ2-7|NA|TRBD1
TGTGCCATCAGCCAGGGGGACGAGCAGTACTTC
CAISQGDEQYF
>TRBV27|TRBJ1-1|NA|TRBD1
TGTGCCAGCAGTTTATACGGGCTGGGACAGGGGGCTCGGACTGAAGCTTTCTTT
CASSLYGLGQGARTEAFF
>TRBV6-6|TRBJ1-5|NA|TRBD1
TGTGCCAGCAGCAGCAGGGGGCCCCAGCCCCAGCATTTT
CASSSRGPQPQHF
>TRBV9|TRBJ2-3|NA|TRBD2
TGTGCCAGCACCCAAGCTCTAGCGGGTTCCACAGATACGCAGTATTTT
CASTQALAGSTDTQYF
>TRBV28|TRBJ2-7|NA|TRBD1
TGTGCCAGCAGCCTGGGGGGAGGACAGGGTTTAGCCTACGAGCAGTACTTC
CASSLGGGQGLAYEQYF
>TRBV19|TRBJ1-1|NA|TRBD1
TGTGCCAGTAGTGACAGGGTGGGCACTGAAGCTTTCTTT
CASSDRVGTEAFF
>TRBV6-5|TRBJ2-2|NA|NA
TGTGCCAGCAGACCCGGGACAATCACCGGGGAGCTGTTTTTT
CASRPGTITGELFF
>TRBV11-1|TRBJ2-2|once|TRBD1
TGTGCCAGCAGCATAACAGGGGGCGGTGAGCTGTTTTTT
CASSITGGGELFF
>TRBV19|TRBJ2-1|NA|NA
TGTGCCAGTAGTCCCCGGTGGGGTCAGGGTACCTACAATGAGCAGTTCTTC
CASSPRWGQGTYNEQFF
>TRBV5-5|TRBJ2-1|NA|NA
TGTGCCAGCAGCTTAGGGAGAAATGAGCAGTTCTTC
CASSLGRNEQFF
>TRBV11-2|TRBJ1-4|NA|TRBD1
TGTGCCAGCAGCTTGGGCCGGGACAGGGAAGAAAAACTGTTTTTT
CASSLGRDREEKLFF
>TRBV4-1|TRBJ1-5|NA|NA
TGCGCCAGCAGCCAAGAAACAGGGCCTCTTAATCAGCCCCAGCATTTT
CASSQETGPLNQPQHF
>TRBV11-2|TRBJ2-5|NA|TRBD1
TGTGCCAGCAGCTTGGCTAGGGTAGGGGGCGTAGAGACCCAGTACTTC
CASSLARVGGVETQYF
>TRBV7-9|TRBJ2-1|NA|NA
TGTGCCAGCAGCTTAATGGGCGGGACCCCTTACAATGAGCAGTTCTTC
CASSLMGGTPYNEQFF